This T cell receptor (beta chain) appears in the sequencing data of a study of T cell repertoires and HLA-DP antigens (dated by TCRdb to between 2018 and 2020). Broadly, across the study: The study used an in vitro model of CD4+ T cell alloreactivity against allogeneic HLA-DP presented by transduced HeLa cells. Compared with self, one alloantigen differed at one amino acid in the peptide-binding groove and the other differed at around eleven, modelling structurally similar versus dissimilar alloantigens. The average DNA input was roughly 210 ng for sorted CD137+CD4+ samples versus roughly 1,200 ng for pre-culture CD4+ samples. The three donors were two male and one female, with ages ranging from the 18-to-29 to the 60-to-69 age band. Study-wide findings and limitations: Sorted CD137+ cells showed similar clonality against both alloantigens (about 0.36), much higher than the clonality of pre-culture samples (roughly 0.037). Clones undetected before culture had an average cumulative frequency of 36.3% against one allele and around 48% against the other. Limitations included only a few donors, a non-physiological HeLa antigen-presenting system, and the use of total CD4+ responder cells. Naive and memory CD4+ repertoires were not analysed separately.

Untouched CD4+ T cells were isolated from Ficoll-separated PBMC through negative selection with magnetic beads, and an average purity of 97.7% was reached. Untouched CD4+ T cells were isolated from Ficoll-separated PBMC with magnetic beads, reaching approximately 98% purity with negligible CD8+ contamination. Donors were a few healthy blood donors whose buffy coats supplied peripheral blood mononuclear cells. CMV seronegative status was shared by all three donors. The DNeasy Blood & Tissue Kit was used to extract genomic DNA. TCRB sequencing was performed on genomic DNA from sorted CD137+CD4+ cells and pre-culture CD4+ baseline samples from each subject. TCRB CDR3 regions were amplified with the immunoSEQ multiplex PCR using forward primers for 54 TRBV segments and reverse primers for 13 TRBJ segments. Pre-culture CD4+ samples were sequenced at deep resolution, targeting roughly 190,000 T cell genomes. Sequencing of the amplicons on an Illumina HiSeq System generated 87 bp reads spanning the CDR3. From the authors' description of their analysis: Reads were corrected for PCR and sequencing errors, and CDR3 regions were defined by alignment to IMGT reference sequences. Synthetic template pools were used to estimate counts of templates and unique rearrangements. Clonality was calculated as 1 minus Pielou's evenness. Richness was estimated with the Daley-Smith estimator. Repertoire overlap was measured with Morisita's index. A clone counted as low-abundance if it appeared in cultured samples but went undetected in the pre-culture repertoire of the same donor. TCRdb re-hosts the immuneACCESS table, in-frame sequences only. Its copies lack some clones; in the studies checked, an unresolved V gene accounts for under half of them, and the cause for the rest is not known. V, J and clone size are taken as reported in that table, and D and trimming were inferred from the DNA itself. The sample table records 90,000 to 130,000 clones; over 90% of these occur just once. The ten largest clones represent 0.25% to 0.3% of the sample.

As for this clone: What this receptor recognizes is not known. Per-base quality was not reported, and no clone a single base away is much larger than it.

Here V drops 2 bases and J drops 2 bases, and the junction holds 8 bases not matched to any gene. The germline V gene gives CDR1 as SGHTA and CDR2 as FQGNSA. Including cysteine and phenylalanine, the CDR3 has 16 amino acids. Kept here is only the CDR3 DNA, which spans 48 bases and is read in frame from base 1. This receptor chain uses TRBV7-2 and TRBJ2-7; a stretch of 8 junction bases matches TRBD1. The sequencing input was CD4+ T cells from PBMCs. The origin of this receptor is a woman under 30 in good health and CMV-seronegative. The CDR3 region reads CASSLQLGTGTYEQYF. The nucleotide sequence reads as follows: TGTGCCAGCAGCTTACAGCTTGGGACAGGAACCTACGAGCAGTACTTC.